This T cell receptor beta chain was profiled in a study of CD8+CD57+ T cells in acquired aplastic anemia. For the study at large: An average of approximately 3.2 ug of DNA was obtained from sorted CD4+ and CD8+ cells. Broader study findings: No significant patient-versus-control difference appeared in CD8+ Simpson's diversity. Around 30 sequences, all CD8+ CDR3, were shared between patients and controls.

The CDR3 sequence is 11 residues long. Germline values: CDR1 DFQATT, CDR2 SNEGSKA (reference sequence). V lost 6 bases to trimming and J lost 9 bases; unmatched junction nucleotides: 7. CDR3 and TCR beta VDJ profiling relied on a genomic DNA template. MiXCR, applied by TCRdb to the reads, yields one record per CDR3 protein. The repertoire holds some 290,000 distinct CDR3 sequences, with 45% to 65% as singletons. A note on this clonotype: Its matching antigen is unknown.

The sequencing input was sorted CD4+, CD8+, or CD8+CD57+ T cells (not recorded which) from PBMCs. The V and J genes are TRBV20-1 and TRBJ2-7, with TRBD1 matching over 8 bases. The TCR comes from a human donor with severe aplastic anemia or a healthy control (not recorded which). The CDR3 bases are TGCAGTGCCTGGGACAGGTTAGGGCAGTACTTC. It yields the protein CSAWDRLGQYF.